The present entry profiles one T cell receptor beta chain with its context. The target of this receptor is not known. Within one base of it there is no much larger clone, and no base qualities were kept. TCRbeta CDR3 regions were amplified from genomic DNA using the immunoSEQ Assay, a bias-controlled multiplex PCR. The authors' analysis ran thus. Nucleated cell counts per sample were estimated from amplification of reference gene primers within the assay. To quantify the absolute abundance of each unique TCRbeta CDR3 rearrangement, sequence reads were collapsed and filtered. For each sample, productive Simpson clonality was calculated by taking the square root of Simpson's diversity index across productive rearrangements. TCRdb mirrors the immuneACCESS table, restricted to in-frame sequences. Some clones are absent from its copies; in checked studies, under half trace to an unresolved V gene, and the reason for the others is unknown. V, J and clone size are taken as reported in that table, and D and trimming were inferred from the DNA itself. This sample comprises around 150,000 clones, approximately 82% of them detected only once. About a fifth of the sample lies in the top ten.

This entry comes from a study of blood T cell repertoires in COVID-19 (dated by TCRdb to between 2020 and 2021). Study-level background: Samples from collaborators originated in the United States, Italy and Spain and spanned both the acute and convalescent phases of COVID-19. The material from the prospective study consisted of cDNA or gDNA derived from T cells, B-cell-depleted T cells, or PBMCs. The dataset comprised deeply sampled blood TCRbeta repertoires from subjects exposed to, actively infected with, or recovered from COVID-19. The repertoires were released in a freely available public database intended as a resource for research on the immune response to SARS-CoV-2. Samples came from the ongoing ImmuneRACE study (first 160 participants) plus 1,254 subjects from 6 global collaborators. The sample metadata nearly always contained a de-identified subject ID, COVID-19 status, age in years and sex. HLA class I and class II types, where available, came from metadata supplied by the sample provider rather than from assay-based typing. Beyond this particular receptor, the publication reports: The amount of clinical and demographic metadata varied by source and participant and was provided uncurated.

According to the germline V gene, CDR1 reads ENHRY and CDR2 reads SYGVKD. The CDR3 numbers 15 residues from cysteine through phenylalanine. The retained sequence is limited to the CDR3, 45 bases, with the frame set at the first base. V ends up 2 bases short and J 4 bases short, with an unmatched junction base count of 4. Collaborating institutions collected whole blood in K2EDTA tubes following their own protocols. Collaborator samples were shipped for TCRbeta analysis as frozen whole blood, isolated PBMCs, or DNA extracted from either sample type. Input material: peripheral blood. This receptor was taken from a woman older than 75 with acute or convalescent COVID-19. The chain is encoded by TRBV10-3 joined to TRBJ2-1, with 8 central nucleotides matching TRBD2. The CDR3 protein: CAISEELAGYNEQFF. DNA sequence: TGTGCCATCAGTGAGGAGTTAGCGGGATACAATGAGCAGTTCTTC.